The 12 T cell receptor beta chains below all came from one sample that was sequenced in a study of tissue T cells after allogeneic stem cell transplantation. Data came from immunoSEQ multiplex PCR; TCRdb stores just in-frame clones and leaves some out. Seen here are some 19,000 clones, approximately 69% observed once, and the top ten hold about 0.41%. The sample comprised blood. The receptors come from a female BALB/c mouse in good health. For this strain, the MHC haplotype corresponds to H2-d.

As regards this clone: Gene labels here are mouse ones. Coverage ceases 1 residue before the CDR3 finishes, and the germline J gene fills in the end. The chain links TRBV1 to TRBJ2-1; 11 positions match TRBD2. CDR3 length equals 15 residues. Per germline, CDR1 NSQYPW and CDR2 LRSPGD (reference sequence). Trimming at V came to 3 bases and at J to 2 bases, leaving 0 bases not matched to a gene. The CDR3 sequence is CTCSAGLGDYAEQFF. Incomplete CDR3 DNA: TGCACCTGCAGTGCGGGACTGGGGGACTATGCTGAGCAGTTC.

Of note for this clone: Gene and germline names: mouse. The observed sequence ends 1 residue before the CDR3 terminus, with the missing tail filled in from the germline J gene. The chain has TRBV20 and TRBJ2-2; D may be TRBD2 (6 bases). Trimming took off 0 bases at V and 1 base at J, with 9 bases between the two ends. The germline V gene encodes CDR1 GFQATS and CDR2 STVNSAI. The length of the CDR3 is 15 residues. CDR3 in amino acids: CGARDAGGNTGQLYF. CDR3 bases read: TGTGGTGCTAGGGATGCGGGGGGAAACACCGGGCAGCTCTAC.

For this clone: Each gene name is a mouse one. The DNA ends 1 residue before the CDR3 does, and the rest of the CDR3 is filled in from the germline J gene. The V and J genes are TRBV31 and TRBJ2-4; TRBD1 matches at 10 bases. Germline CDR1 is GKSSPN and CDR2 is SITVG. CDR3 length: 16 amino acids. V dropped 0 bases and J dropped 1; count of bases not matched to a gene: 4. CDR3 region: CAWSLGTGVGQNTLYF. The covered CDR3 bases are TGTGCCTGGAGTCTCGGGACAGGGGTGGGTCAAAACACCTTGTAC.

About this clone: The germline and genes are mouse ones. The read comes to an end 1 residue before the CDR3 does, leaving the germline J gene to fill in the end. The J gene is TRBJ2-5, the V gene TRBV13-2; D is undetermined. Per germline, CDR1 NNHNN and CDR2 SYGAGS (reference sequence). V lost 0 bases and J 6 bases, leaving 8 bases between the germline ends. The CDR3 is 13 amino acids. The CDR3 DNA, read in part, is TGTGCCAGCGGTGATGCGAAGCTGGACACCCAGTAC. Its protein product is CASGDAKLDTQY. The full CDR3 protein reads CASGDAKLDTQYF.

A remark on this clone: These gene names are mouse names. With the read ending 1 residue before the CDR3 end, the germline J gene is used to fill in that end. This sequence joins TRBV1 and TRBJ1-4; 7 bases map to TRBD1. This CDR3 is built from 14 residues. Trimming at V came to 3 bases and at J to 7 bases, leaving 5 bases not matched to a gene. Per the germline V gene, CDR1 is NSQYPW and CDR2 is LRSPGD (reference sequence). The sequenced CDR3 bases are TGCACCTGCAGTGCCACACAGGGGCCCGAAAGATTATTT. Encoded protein: CTCSATQGPERLF. The whole CDR3 reads CTCSATQGPERLFF.

Turning to this clone: Mouse germline and gene names are used. The read halts 1 residue ahead of the CDR3 end, with the missing end drawn from the germline J gene. This rearrangement joins TRBV13-2 to TRBJ1-5, with 10 bases identical to TRBD1. Per germline, CDR1 NNHNN and CDR2 SYGAGS (reference sequence). CDR3 size: 13 residues. Trimming removed 2 bases from V and 7 bases from J; junction bases left unmatched: 0. The CDR3 protein is CASGEDRGQAPLF. CDR3 DNA (partial): TGTGCCAGCGGTGAGGACAGGGGGCAGGCTCCGCTT.

Turning to this clone: Gene and germline names: mouse. The read stops 1 residue short of the end of the CDR3; the missing end is completed from the germline J gene. The V and J genes are TRBV20 and TRBJ1-1, with TRBD1 as a possible D gene (6 bases). The CDR3 has 13 residues. CDR1 is GFQATS and CDR2 is STVNSAI in the germline V gene. Trimming shortened V by 6 bases and J by 0 bases, and 11 bases separated the two germline ends. The CDR3 here is CGAKGQPNTEVFF. The DNA read from the CDR3 is TGTGGTGCGAAGGGACAACCAAACACAGAAGTCTTC.

A remark on this clone: Germline and genes: mouse. The CDR3 goes on 1 residue after the read ends, and that part is filled in from the germline J gene. The identical CDR3 is also encoded by other nucleotide sequences in the sample. V usage is TRBV1 and J usage is TRBJ2-7; 7 positions agree with TRBD1. This CDR3 spans 14 amino acids. From germline, CDR1 is NSQYPW and CDR2 LRSPGD (reference sequence). After removal of 0 bases from V and 3 bases from J, the junction contained 2 bases not matched to a gene. The CDR3 is CTCSADPGGYEQYF. The part of the CDR3 DNA that was read is TGCACCTGCAGTGCAGATCCAGGGGGCTATGAACAGTAC.

On this clone: Gene names refer to mouse genes. The sequence runs out 1 residue before the end of the CDR3; the remainder is reconstructed from the germline J gene. The chain uses TRBV13-1 and TRBJ1-6; the match to TRBD1 covers 10 bases. TRBJ1-6 is filed as an ORF, its function uncertain. The junction had 1 base not matched to a gene; V was cut back by 2 bases and J by 5 bases. CDR1 and CDR2 from the germline V gene are NSHNY and SYGAGN. The CDR3 consists of 15 residues. The part of the CDR3 DNA that was read is TGTGCCAGCAGTGAGACAGGGGGCAATAATTCGCCCCTCTAC. It translates to CASSETGGNNSPLY. The full CDR3 sequence reads CASSETGGNNSPLYF.

About this clone itself: Gene names and germline refer to mouse. The DNA ends 1 residue before the CDR3 does, and the rest of the CDR3 is filled in from the germline J gene. This chain connects TRBV13-3 to TRBJ2-3; 8 positions match TRBD2. With 5 bases clipped from V and 4 bases from J, the junction kept 6 bases outside the gene matches. The CDR3 contains 14 residues. CDR1 NNHDY and CDR2 SYVADS come from the germline V gene. CDR3 bases read: TGTGCCAGCAGCCCTACTGGGGGCTCAGAAACGCTGTAT. This encodes CASSPTGGSETLY. The CDR3 in full is CASSPTGGSETLYF.

In regard to this clone: At one of its ends the junction is not consistent with the germline gene, which may arise from a read error. Gene names and germline refer to mouse. Sequencing ends 1 residue short of the CDR3 end; the germline J gene provides the rest. The chain couples TRBV19 to TRBJ2-7, with 7 bases lining up with TRBD1. Germline loops: CDR1 FNHDT, CDR2 SITEND (reference sequence). The CDR3 is 13 amino acids. The CDR3 reads CASSPGQSCEQYF. The covered CDR3 bases are TGTGCCAGCAGCCCGGGACAGTCCTGTGAACAGTAC.

For this clone: The gene names here belong to mouse. The observed sequence ends 1 residue before the CDR3 terminus, with the missing tail filled in from the germline J gene. This chain connects TRBV4 to TRBJ1-3, with 7 bases matching TRBD1. Germline CDR1 reads LGHDT; CDR2 reads YNNKQL (reference sequence). The CDR3 loop spans 16 amino acids. With 5 bases clipped from V and 0 bases from J, the junction kept 7 bases outside the gene matches. The CDR3 bases that were read are TGTGCCAGCAGCCCCCGCCCAGGGGGTTCTGGAAATACGCTCTAT. The encoded protein is CASSPRPGGSGNTLY. The whole CDR3 protein is CASSPRPGGSGNTLYF. Supplemented by reference TRBV4 and TRBJ1-3, the full variable domain reads ETAVFQTPNYHVTQVGNEVSFNCKQTLGHDTMYWYKQDSKKLLKIMFSYNNKQLIVNETVPRRFSPQSSDKAHLNLRIKSVEPEDSAVYLCASSPRPGGSGNTLYFGEGSRLIVV.